This T cell receptor (beta chain) was captured by sequencing in a study of T cells in Graves' hyperthyroidism and ophthalmopathy. Study context: Prior to any treatment, at the point of initial diagnosis, peripheral blood was collected.

This clonotype was recorded a few times. TCR beta CDR3 sequences were amplified from RNA transcripts. HTBI primers drove first-round RT-PCR of the TCR CDR3. TCRdb recomputed calls from the multiplex PCR reads with MiXCR, one row per CDR3 protein. Of around 620,000 distinct CDR3 sequences detected, 15% to 20% appear once; the ten largest clones hold about 3.8%. Trimming pared 2 bases from V and 3 bases from J, leaving 8 bases between. In germline, CDR1 is LNHDA, CDR2 SQIVND (reference sequence). The CDR3 consists of 14 residues. With a duration under 2 months, the hyperthyroidism was newly diagnosed in patients aged 18 to 65.

The specimen was blood. This receptor was taken from a woman under 40 with Graves' hyperthyroidism. This rearrangement joins TRBV19 to TRBJ1-5, with D unclear. The CDR3 spells CASSIRLSNQPQHF. The DNA for the CDR3 is TGTGCCAGTAGTATAAGGCTCTCCAATCAGCCCCAGCATTTT.